The rows below give T cell receptor beta chains drawn from one sample of a study of OX40 agonist ivuxolimab in advanced cancers. Only in-frame clones appear in the TCRdb table, and some are missing; sequencing was by immunoSEQ multiplex PCR. Of 34,000 or so clones listed, roughly four fifths are singletons. The material was CD4+ or CD8+ T cells sorted from blood, obtained in a trial of the OX40 agonist ivuxolimab. These receptors were obtained from an adult with an advanced solid tumor such as melanoma, head and neck, liver or kidney cancer. CDR3s include the opening cysteine and the closing phenylalanine or tryptophan. A D gene is named only where the DNA matches it firmly. Clone size is not always given. Where it is, it says once, few, many or a class for expanded clones.

cdr3_nt,cdr3_aa,clone_size,v_call,j_call,d_call
TGTGCCTGGAGTCGACAGGGTGGTTCATGGTACGCTTTCTTT,CAWSRQGGSWYAFF,-,TRBV30,TRBJ1-1,TRBD1
TGCGCCAGCAGCTTGGAGACGGGCCCCACAGATACGCAGTATTTT,CASSLETGPTDTQYF,-,TRBV5-1,TRBJ2-3,-
TGCGCCAGCAGGGGTCTGGGGTTTGATCAGCCCCAGCATTTT,CASRGLGFDQPQHF,-,TRBV4-1,TRBJ1-5,-
TGTGCCAGTACTCCCGAAACAGGGGTTACCGGGGAGCTGTTTTTT,CASTPETGVTGELFF,-,TRBV19,TRBJ2-2,TRBD1
TGTGCCAGCAGTGAAGAACAGAACACTGAAGCTTTCTTT,CASSEEQNTEAFF,-,TRBV2,TRBJ1-1,-
TGTGCCAGCAGTCGAAGTTGGAGCAGCTCCTACAATGAGCAGTTCTTC,CASSRSWSSSYNEQFF,few,TRBV7-2,TRBJ2-1,-
TGTGCCAGCAGTTACGGGGGTTTAGACACCATATATTTT,CASSYGGLDTIYF,few,TRBV6-5,TRBJ1-3,-
TGTGCCAGCAGCGCCGCAGGGGGCTCCTACAATGAGCAGTTCTTC,CASSAAGGSYNEQFF,-,TRBV9,TRBJ2-1,TRBD1
TGTGCCAGCAGTTACTCCGGGGGGGCCAACGAGCAGTACTTC,CASSYSGGANEQYF,-,TRBV6-6,TRBJ2-7,TRBD2
TGTGCCTGGAGGCTACAGGGGGCGCGTGAAAAACTGTTTTTT,CAWRLQGAREKLFF,once,TRBV30,TRBJ1-4,TRBD1
TGTGCCAGCAGTAATGTACAGGGCTCACCCCTCCACTTT,CASSNVQGSPLHF,-,TRBV11-1,TRBJ1-6,-
TGTGCCAGCACCCTCGACGCCGGGGGAGCTTTCTTT,CASTLDAGGAFF,-,TRBV6-6,TRBJ1-1,-
TGTGCCAGCAGTGAAGTGTGGGAGACCCAGTACTTC,CASSEVWETQYF,few,TRBV6-1,TRBJ2-5,-
TGTGCCAGCAGACCACAAAGCTCCTATAATTCACCCCTCCACTTT,CASRPQSSYNSPLHF,-,TRBV28,TRBJ1-6,-
TGTGCCAGCAGCCTCGGGAGCAAGGAGACCCAGTACTTC,CASSLGSKETQYF,-,TRBV11-2,TRBJ2-5,-
TGTGCCAGCTCACTACCGGACAGGGGGCCCTACAATGAGCAGTTCTTC,CASSLPDRGPYNEQFF,once,TRBV18,TRBJ2-1,TRBD1
TGTGCCTGGAGTAGACTAGCGGGAGGGCCCCGGGAGCTGTTTTTT,CAWSRLAGGPRELFF,-,TRBV30,TRBJ2-2,TRBD2
TGTGCCAGTAGTATAGGAGGGCTAGCGGGGGGACCAGGTCGCACCGGGGAGCTGTTTTTT,CASSIGGLAGGPGRTGELFF,few,TRBV19,TRBJ2-2,TRBD2
TGTGCCAGCAGCTTGGTGGAACATCGGGGGACTGAAGCTTTCTTT,CASSLVEHRGTEAFF,-,TRBV5-5,TRBJ1-1,-
TGCGCCAGCAGCCAAGATCTACGGTGGGGGATTGAGCAGTTCTTC,CASSQDLRWGIEQFF,-,TRBV4-1,TRBJ2-1,-
TGTGCCACCCCCAAAGGGGGGGTACCTGGAAACACCATATATTTT,CATPKGGVPGNTIYF,-,TRBV2,TRBJ1-3,-
TGTGCCAGCAGTTTCGGGTCCACCGGGGAGCTGTTTTTT,CASSFGSTGELFF,-,TRBV28,TRBJ2-2,-
TGCAGCGCCCTGGGACAGGGGAACACAGATACGCAGTATTTT,CSALGQGNTDTQYF,-,TRBV29-1,TRBJ2-3,TRBD1
TGTGCCAGCTCGAAGCTAGCGGGAGGAGATGAGCAGTTCTTC,CASSKLAGGDEQFF,-,TRBV6-4,TRBJ2-1,TRBD2
TGCAGCGTTGAAGGTAGGGCAAAGAGGACTGAAGCTTTCTTT,CSVEGRAKRTEAFF,-,TRBV29-1,TRBJ1-1,-
TGCGCCAGCAGCCAAGATTTGGAGGACAGGGGGCGTCGGAATGAGCAGTTCTTC,CASSQDLEDRGRRNEQFF,-,TRBV4-1,TRBJ2-1,TRBD1
TGTGCCAGCAGCTTGGTAGAGGGAGAAAAACTGTTTTTT,CASSLVEGEKLFF,-,TRBV7-2,TRBJ1-4,-
TGTGCCAGCAGCTTGCGGGGGTCAGCGGGCAATCAGCCCCAGCATTTT,CASSLRGSAGNQPQHF,-,TRBV7-2,TRBJ1-5,-
TGTGCCACCAGTGCCGGGACAGGTACAAGGCCCCAGCATTTT,CATSAGTGTRPQHF,-,TRBV6-1,TRBJ1-5,TRBD1
TGCGCCAGCAGCTTGCAGGGTTGGGGCTACACCTTC,CASSLQGWGYTF,-,TRBV5-1,TRBJ1-2,-
TGTGCCAGCAGCCGACAGAGCTCTGGGGCCAACGTCCTGACTTTC,CASSRQSSGANVLTF,-,TRBV6-6,TRBJ2-6,-
TGTGCCAGCAGCTTAGTAGGCGTCATGAACACTGAAGCTTTCTTT,CASSLVGVMNTEAFF,-,TRBV11-2,TRBJ1-1,-
TGTGCCAGCAGCTCGACTAGCGGGGTGAACAATGAGCAGTTCTTC,CASSSTSGVNNEQFF,-,TRBV7-3,TRBJ2-1,TRBD2
TGTGCCAGCAGTAAATGGGACAGCCGGAGGGCTGACAATGAGCAGTTCTTC,CASSKWDSRRADNEQFF,-,TRBV28,TRBJ2-1,-
TGTGCCAGCAGCCCTTCCGGGACTAGAAACAATGAGCAGTTCTTC,CASSPSGTRNNEQFF,-,TRBV11-3,TRBJ2-1,TRBD2
TGTGCCAGCAGTGGCCGGACTAGCGATAGCACAGATACGCAGTATTTT,CASSGRTSDSTDTQYF,-,TRBV28,TRBJ2-3,TRBD2
TGTGCCAGCTCGCGGGACCCTGAGAGTGAGCAGTTCTTC,CASSRDPESEQFF,medium-sized,TRBV18,TRBJ2-1,-
TGTGCCAGCAGTTTATTGCCGGGACAGGGGACCCCTGAAGCTTTCTTT,CASSLLPGQGTPEAFF,-,TRBV27,TRBJ1-1,TRBD1
TGTGCCAGCAGCCCCGAGGGGGTCGGCATTCAGTACTTC,CASSPEGVGIQYF,-,TRBV5-5,TRBJ2-4,-
TGTGCCAGCAGCTTAAATGCGGGAGGGGAAGAGACCCAGTACTTC,CASSLNAGGEETQYF,-,TRBV7-3,TRBJ2-5,TRBD2
TGTGCCAGCAGCTTCCCTCAAAGATCCGGGGAGCTGTTTTTT,CASSFPQRSGELFF,-,TRBV11-2,TRBJ2-2,-
TGTGCCACCAGCAGGGAGCCCACAGGGGACTATGGCTACACCTTC,CATSREPTGDYGYTF,-,TRBV15,TRBJ1-2,TRBD1
TGTGCCAGCAGTGGAGGTTTTCTAGCCAAAAACATTCAGTACTTC,CASSGGFLAKNIQYF,-,TRBV6-1,TRBJ2-4,-
TGTGCCAGCAGTGCTGGTCCTTTCTACGAGCAGTACTTC,CASSAGPFYEQYF,-,TRBV6-1,TRBJ2-7,-
TGTGCTAGCAGCTTTGGGACAAACCGAGCCGGGGAGCTGTTTTTT,CASSFGTNRAGELFF,-,TRBV7-7,TRBJ2-2,-
TGTGCCAGCAGCCAAGATCTGGCTAGCGTCTACGAGCAGTACTTC,CASSQDLASVYEQYF,-,TRBV14,TRBJ2-7,-
TGCAGCGTTGAAGAACAGGGGGCGTGGGAGCAGTACTTC,CSVEEQGAWEQYF,few,TRBV29-1,TRBJ2-7,TRBD1
TGTGCCAGCAGTTTATCGTTGGGAAAGTCCAGGAGGAAGGAGACCCAGTACTTC,CASSLSLGKSRRKETQYF,-,TRBV27,TRBJ2-5,-
TGTGCCAGTAGTATAGAGAGCAGGGCTTGGAACACCGGGGAGCTGTTTTTT,CASSIESRAWNTGELFF,-,TRBV19,TRBJ2-2,-
TGTGCCAGCAGCTCCGCGGGGCCCGGGGAGCTGTTTTTT,CASSSAGPGELFF,-,TRBV7-2,TRBJ2-2,-
TGCGCCAGCAGCACAGGCGGCGGAACTAGCACAGATACGCAGTATTTT,CASSTGGGTSTDTQYF,-,TRBV5-1,TRBJ2-3,-
TGTGCCAGCAGCCAAGATTTACCAGAGACGCAGTATTTT,CASSQDLPETQYF,-,TRBV4-2,TRBJ2-3,-
TGTGCCAGCAGTTCCGGGACAGGGAGGTCACCCCTCCACTTT,CASSSGTGRSPLHF,few,TRBV5-5,TRBJ1-6,TRBD1
TGTGCCAGCAGTTATACAGGGGCTTGGTATGGCTACACCTTC,CASSYTGAWYGYTF,few,TRBV27,TRBJ1-2,TRBD1
TGTGCCAGCAGCCGGGGGAGTGGAGCTTTCTTT,CASSRGSGAFF,few,TRBV5-4,TRBJ1-1,-
TGTGCCAGCAGCCCCAGGGACAGGGTGAATTCACCCCTCCACTTT,CASSPRDRVNSPLHF,-,TRBV9,TRBJ1-6,TRBD1
TGCGCCAGCAGCCGAGAGAACAGGGTAGCAGAGACCCAGTACTTC,CASSRENRVAETQYF,-,TRBV5-1,TRBJ2-5,-
TGCGCCAGCAGTGAGCTGGGGGAGTATGGCTACACCTTC,CASSELGEYGYTF,-,TRBV10-2,TRBJ1-2,-
TGTGCCAGCAGCGGGCACCCAGGGAGCTCTGGGGCCAACGTCCTGACTTTC,CASSGHPGSSGANVLTF,-,TRBV2,TRBJ2-6,-